This T cell receptor beta chain came from a study of response to subunit inactivated influenza vaccine (dated by TCRdb to between 2017 and 2018). Some background on the complete study: The study used deep quantitative T cell receptor repertoire profiling to track responses to a trivalent subunit inactivated influenza vaccine. Overall results and qualifications from the work: The authors suggested that each seasonal influenza vaccination may recruit only a limited number of new T cells.

Library method: RT-PCR. The sequencer was an Illumina HiSeq 2500. The public reads were reprocessed in TCRdb via fastp at Q25 and MiXCR, keeping in-frame beta chains. Rows merge per CDR3 protein into single entries with the most common DNA and genes. This sample holds about 540,000 distinct CDR3 sequences; roughly 25% were observed only once. Approximately 3% of the sample lies in the top ten. On this clonotype: Its binding antigen is unknown. It has no much larger one-base neighbor in the sample; base qualities were not kept.

V is trimmed back by 3 bases and J by 2 bases, and the junction contains 4 bases that no gene match accounts for. The CDR3 covers 15 residues, taking in both the cysteine and the phenylalanine. The DNA shown is the 45-base CDR3, in frame from base 1. The CDR1 and CDR2 encoded by the germline V gene (reference sequence) are LNHDA and SQIVND. The same specimen was also included in a second study, on T cells expressing NK-cell markers. As noted in the second study: The TCR beta cDNA libraries were made using 5'RACE template switching, a step that added both a universal primer site and unique molecular identifiers. TCR beta-chain repertoires were profiled in sorted CD3+CD56+NKG2C+, CD3+CD56+NKG2C- and CD3+CD56-NKG2C+ T-cell subsets from roughly eight donors. Seven of the eight sequenced donors were HCMV-seropositive and one was HCMV-seronegative. To restrict sorting to alphabetaTCR-expressing T cells, an anti-gammadeltaTCR antibody was added in several experiments. For 6 or 7 donors, the dominant CD3+CD56+NKG2C+ clonotypes were among the top 10 CD8+ clonotypes and accounted for roughly 1.0-7.5% of CD8+ T cells. Those dominant clonotypes were again the most abundant among CD3+CD56-NKG2C+ cells in a handful of donors, at roughly 28.3-65%. Whether the expanded NKG2C-expressing T cell clones were specific for HCMV antigens remained unclear. Randomly selected healthy volunteers, three men and five women, were used as the eight sequenced donors. HCMV serostatus was determined by detecting HCMV-specific IgG in serum with a commercial ELISA kit. Peripheral blood mononuclear cells were isolated from blood by Ficoll density gradient centrifugation. CD4+ and CD8+ T cells were isolated from PBMC by magnetic immunoseparation with Miltenyi isolation kits. cDNA synthesis was primed from the TCR beta constant segment and was followed by two successive PCR amplification steps. The libraries were sequenced on Illumina HiSeq 2000/2500, MiSeq or NextSeq, producing 2 x 150 bp reads. MIGEC was used to demultiplex reads and group reads by UMI, and MiTCR was used to assemble and quantify clonotypes. Only TCR cDNA sequences supported by at least two reads were kept to exclude erroneous sequences. Downstream repertoire analysis used the tcR package, and clonotypes were matched across fractions by CDR3 nucleotide sequence plus V segment. VDJmatch was used to annotate antigen specificity against VDJdb, with one amino acid substitution in CDR3 permitted.

The receptor chain draws on TRBV19 and TRBJ2-3; 8 bases in the middle match TRBD2. This sequence was found in a man aged 50 to 60 who received an inactivated influenza vaccine. Donor details come from another sample of the same person, matched by shared clones. The material sequenced was CD4+ T cells sorted from PBMCs, taken 11 to 12 days after vaccination. The nucleotide sequence reads TGTGCCAGTAGTATGGCGGGAGGTATCACAGATACGCAGTATTTT. The resulting protein is CASSMAGGITDTQYF.